This is a list of T cell receptor beta chains from one sample in a study of T cell responses to AZD1222 COVID-19 vaccine. Clones were sequenced by immunoSEQ multiplex PCR, and TCRdb holds only the in-frame ones, with some missing. The data contain 150,000 or so clones, around 90% of them seen just once; the ten biggest clones take up roughly 5%. Specimen: peripheral blood, collected on day 0 of AZD1222 vaccination. The receptor source for this set is an adult in good health. The CDR3 runs from the conserved cysteine through the conserved F or W.

TRBV15	TRBJ1-5	CATSRGWVNQPQHF
TRBV28	TRBJ2-1	CASSLSWNNEQFF
TRBV7-8	TRBJ2-5	CASSVRSETQYF
TRBV24-1	TRBJ2-3	CATSEPTGQGPPDTQYF
TRBV6-2/TRBV6-3	TRBJ2-5	CASSSGTVKFLETQYF
TRBV18	TRBJ1-2	CASSDSENYGYTF
TRBV25-1	TRBJ2-7	CASSERPPGVPEQYF
TRBV28	TRBJ2-1	CASSSPDVDEQFF
TRBV7-2	TRBJ1-5	CATTTLNQPQHF
TRBV18	TRBJ2-1	CASSLQPLFSVQGANEQFF
TRBV7-2	TRBJ1-2	CASSLEDRAVYGYTF
TRBV28	TRBJ2-1	CASRLPDGDGSDEQFF
TRBV5-1	TRBJ2-2	CASSLSSTGAGELFF